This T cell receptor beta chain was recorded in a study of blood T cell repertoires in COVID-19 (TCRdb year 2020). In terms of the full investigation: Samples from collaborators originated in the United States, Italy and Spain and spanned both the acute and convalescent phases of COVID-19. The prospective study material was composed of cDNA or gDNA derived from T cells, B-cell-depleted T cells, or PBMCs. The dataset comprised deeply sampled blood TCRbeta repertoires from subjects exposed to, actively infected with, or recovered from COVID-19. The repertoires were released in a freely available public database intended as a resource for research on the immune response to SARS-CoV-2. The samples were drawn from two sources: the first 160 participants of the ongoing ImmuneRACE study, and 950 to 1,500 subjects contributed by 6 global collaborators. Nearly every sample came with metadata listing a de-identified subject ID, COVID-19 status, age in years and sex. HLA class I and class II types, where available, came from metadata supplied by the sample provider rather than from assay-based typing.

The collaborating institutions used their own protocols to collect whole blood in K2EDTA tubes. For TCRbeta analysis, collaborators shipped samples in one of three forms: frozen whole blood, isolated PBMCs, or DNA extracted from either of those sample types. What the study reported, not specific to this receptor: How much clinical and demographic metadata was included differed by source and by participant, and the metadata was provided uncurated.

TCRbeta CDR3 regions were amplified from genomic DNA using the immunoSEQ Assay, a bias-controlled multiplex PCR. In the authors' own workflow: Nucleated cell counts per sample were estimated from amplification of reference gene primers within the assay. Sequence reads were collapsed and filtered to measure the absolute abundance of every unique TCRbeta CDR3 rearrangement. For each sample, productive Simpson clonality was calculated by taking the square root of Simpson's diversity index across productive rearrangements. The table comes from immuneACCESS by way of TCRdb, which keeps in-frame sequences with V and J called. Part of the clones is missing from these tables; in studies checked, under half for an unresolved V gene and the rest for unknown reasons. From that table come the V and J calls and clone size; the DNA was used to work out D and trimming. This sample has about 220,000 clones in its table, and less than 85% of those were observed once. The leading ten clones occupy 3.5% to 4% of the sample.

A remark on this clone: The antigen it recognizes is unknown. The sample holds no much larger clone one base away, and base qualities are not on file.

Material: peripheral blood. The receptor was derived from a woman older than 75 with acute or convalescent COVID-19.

At the DNA level, the sequence is TGTGCCAGCACACCTACAGGGGGCGAGCAGTACTTC. Its translation reads: CASTPTGGEQYF. This sequence uses TRBV5-5 and TRBJ2-7, with 8 bases matching TRBD1. The germline V end is reduced by 6 bases and the J end by 6 bases; junction bases left unmatched: 5. CDR1 and CDR2, per the germline V gene (reference sequence), are SGHKS and YYEKEE. The CDR3 starts with the cysteine, ends with the phenylalanine, and has 12 residues. CDR3 DNA only is kept here, 36 bases in frame from base 1.